Detailed here is one TCR beta chain. The antigen is undetermined. These data come from a study of T cell repertoires in cytomegalovirus infection. At the level of the study: An indication of both CMV infection and matching HLA type came from public TCR beta signatures.

Germline loops: CDR1 SGHAT, CDR2 FQNNGV. V gave up 11 bases and J gave up 1 base, with 14 bases separating them. The CDR3 covers 13 residues. TCRdb re-called the reads through MiXCR, storing one row per CDR3 protein. The sample holds tens of thousands of distinct CDR3 sequences, about 21% seen once. Study-level points and caveats: Clonotype analysis showed dominance of the ex vivo response by HLA-C-restricted CMV-specific TCR beta clonotypes.

The chain couples TRBV11-2 to TRBJ1-1; D is ambiguous. This sequence originates from a human donor in good health (CMV status not recorded). Some clones in this sample may be carry-over from other donors' samples. The input for sequencing was CD8+ T cells from cultured PBMCs, taken from culture after CMV antigen stimulation. In nucleotides, the CDR3 is TGTGCCTCCCGTGGGATACCGAACACTGAAGCTTTCTTT. Protein sequence: CASRGIPNTEAFF. Drawing the rest from reference TRBV11-2 and TRBJ1-1, the complete variable domain is EAGVAQSPRYKIIEKRQSVAFWCNPISGHATLYWYQQILGQGPKLLIQFQNNGVVDDSQLPKDRFSAERLKGVDSTLKIQPAKLEDSAVYLCASRGIPNTEAFFGQGTRLTVV.